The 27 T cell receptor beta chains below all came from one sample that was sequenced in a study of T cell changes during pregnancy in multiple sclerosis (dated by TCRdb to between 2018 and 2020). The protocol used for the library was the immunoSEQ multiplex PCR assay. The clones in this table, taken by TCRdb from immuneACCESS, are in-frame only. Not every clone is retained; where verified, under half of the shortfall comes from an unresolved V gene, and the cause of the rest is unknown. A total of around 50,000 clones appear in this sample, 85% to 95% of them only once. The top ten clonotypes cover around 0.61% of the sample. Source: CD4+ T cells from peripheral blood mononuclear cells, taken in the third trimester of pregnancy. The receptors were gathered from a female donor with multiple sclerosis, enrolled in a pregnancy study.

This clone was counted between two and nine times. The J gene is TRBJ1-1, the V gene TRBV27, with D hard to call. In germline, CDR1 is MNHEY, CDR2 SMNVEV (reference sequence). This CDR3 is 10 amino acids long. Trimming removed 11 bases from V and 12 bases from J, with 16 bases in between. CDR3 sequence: CAAPEGGSFF. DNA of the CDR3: TGTGCCGCTCCTGAGGGAGGGTCTTTCTTT.

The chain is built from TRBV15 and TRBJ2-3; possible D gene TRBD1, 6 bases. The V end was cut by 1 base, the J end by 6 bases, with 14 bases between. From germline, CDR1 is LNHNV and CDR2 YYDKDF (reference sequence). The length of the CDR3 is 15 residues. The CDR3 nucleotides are TGTGCCACCAGCAGAGGCAGGGGTCAGGGGGATACGCAGTATTTT. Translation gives CATSRGRGQGDTQYF. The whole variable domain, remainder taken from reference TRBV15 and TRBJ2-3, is DAMVIQNPRYQVTQFGKPVTLSCSQTLNHNVMYWYQQKSSQAPKLLFHYYDKDFNNEADTPDNFQSRRPNTSFCFLDIRSPGLGDTAMYLCATSRGRGQGDTQYFGPGTRLTVL.

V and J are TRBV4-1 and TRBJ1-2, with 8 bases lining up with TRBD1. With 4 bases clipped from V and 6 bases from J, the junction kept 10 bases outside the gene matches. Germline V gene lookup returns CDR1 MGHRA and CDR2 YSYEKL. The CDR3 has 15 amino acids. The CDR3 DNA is TGCGCCAGCAGCCCCCCCGGGACAGGCACCCATGGCTACACCTTC. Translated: CASSPPGTGTHGYTF.

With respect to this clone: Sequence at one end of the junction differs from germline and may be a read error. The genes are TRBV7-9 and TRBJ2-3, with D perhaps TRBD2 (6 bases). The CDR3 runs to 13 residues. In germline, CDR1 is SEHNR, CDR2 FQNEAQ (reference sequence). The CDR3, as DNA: TGTGCCAGCAGCCCCCCCCGGGACTTCGGGTTGGATTTT. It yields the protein CASSPPRDFGLDF.

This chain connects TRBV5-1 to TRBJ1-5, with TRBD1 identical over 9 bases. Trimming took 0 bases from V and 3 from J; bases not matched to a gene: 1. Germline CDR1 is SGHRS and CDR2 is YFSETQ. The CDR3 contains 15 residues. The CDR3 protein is CASSLGDRDNQPQHF. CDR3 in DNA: TGCGCCAGCAGCTTGGGGGACAGGGACAATCAGCCCCAGCATTTT.

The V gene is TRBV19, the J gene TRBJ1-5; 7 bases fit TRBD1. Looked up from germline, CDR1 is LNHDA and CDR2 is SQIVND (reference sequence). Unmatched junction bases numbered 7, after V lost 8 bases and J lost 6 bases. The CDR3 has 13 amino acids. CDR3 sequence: CASRDRSVQPQHF. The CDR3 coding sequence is TGTGCCAGTCGGGACAGATCTGTTCAGCCCCAGCATTTT. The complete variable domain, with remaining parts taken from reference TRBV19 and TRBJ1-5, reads DGGITQSPKYLFRKEGQNVTLSCEQNLNHDAMYWYRQDPGQGLRLIYYSQIVNDFQKGDIAEGYSVSREKKESFPLTVTSAQKNPTAFYLCASRDRSVQPQHFGDGTRLSIL.

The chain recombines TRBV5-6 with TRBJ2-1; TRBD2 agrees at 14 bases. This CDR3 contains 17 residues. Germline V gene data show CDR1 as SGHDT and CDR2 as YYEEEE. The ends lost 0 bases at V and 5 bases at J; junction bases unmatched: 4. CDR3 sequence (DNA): TGTGCCAGCAGCTTGGCGACTAGCGGGAGGGCCGACAATGAGCAGTTCTTC. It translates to CASSLATSGRADNEQFF.

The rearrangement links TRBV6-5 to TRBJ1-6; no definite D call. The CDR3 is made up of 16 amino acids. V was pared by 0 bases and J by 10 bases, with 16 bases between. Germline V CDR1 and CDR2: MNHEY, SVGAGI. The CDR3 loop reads CASSYSGGFLGSPLHF. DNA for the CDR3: TGTGCCAGCAGTTACTCGGGCGGGTTCCTCGGATCACCCCTCCACTTT.

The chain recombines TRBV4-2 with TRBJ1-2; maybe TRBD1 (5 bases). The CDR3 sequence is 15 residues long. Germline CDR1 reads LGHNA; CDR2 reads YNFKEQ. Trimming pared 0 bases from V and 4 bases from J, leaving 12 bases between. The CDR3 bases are TGTGCCAGCAGCCAAGATGCAGGGTTGGTCTATGGCTACACCTTC. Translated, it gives CASSQDAGLVYGYTF.

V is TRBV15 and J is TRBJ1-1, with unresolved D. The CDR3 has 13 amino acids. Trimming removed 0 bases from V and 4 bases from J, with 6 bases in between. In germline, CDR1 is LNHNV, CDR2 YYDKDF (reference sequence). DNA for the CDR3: TGTGCCACCAGCAGAGATTACAGCACTGAAGCTTTCTTT. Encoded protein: CATSRDYSTEAFF. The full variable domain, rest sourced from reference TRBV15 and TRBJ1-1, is DAMVIQNPRYQVTQFGKPVTLSCSQTLNHNVMYWYQQKSSQAPKLLFHYYDKDFNNEADTPDNFQSRRPNTSFCFLDIRSPGLGDTAMYLCATSRDYSTEAFFGQGTRLTVV.

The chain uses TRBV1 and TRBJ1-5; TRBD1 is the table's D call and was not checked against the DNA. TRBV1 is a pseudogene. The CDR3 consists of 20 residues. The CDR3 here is CTSSQERFSGTGLSNQPQHF. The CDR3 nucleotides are TGCACCAGCAGCCAAGAGAGGTTCTCCGGGACAGGACTTAGCAATCAGCCCCAGCATTTT.

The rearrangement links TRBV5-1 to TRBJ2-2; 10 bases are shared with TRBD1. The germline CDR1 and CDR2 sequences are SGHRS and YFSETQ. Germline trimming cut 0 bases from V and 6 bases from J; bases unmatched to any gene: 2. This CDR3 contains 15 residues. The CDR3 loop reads CASSLEGTGAGELFF. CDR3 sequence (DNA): TGCGCCAGCAGCTTGGAAGGGACAGGGGCCGGGGAGCTGTTTTTT.

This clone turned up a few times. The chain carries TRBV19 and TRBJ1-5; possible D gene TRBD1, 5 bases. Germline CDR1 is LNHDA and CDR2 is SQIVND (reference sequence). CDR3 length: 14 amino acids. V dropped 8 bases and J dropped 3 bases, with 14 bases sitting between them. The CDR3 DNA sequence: TGTGCCAGTGGATGGCGACAGACCAATCAGCCCCAGCATTTT. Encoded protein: CASGWRQTNQPQHF.

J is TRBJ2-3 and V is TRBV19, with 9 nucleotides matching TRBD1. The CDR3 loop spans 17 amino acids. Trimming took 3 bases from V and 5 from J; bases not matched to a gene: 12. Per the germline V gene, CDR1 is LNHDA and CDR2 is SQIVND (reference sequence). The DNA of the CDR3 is TGTGCCAGTAGTATCGCCGGGACAGGGTTCCCCCAAGATACGCAGTATTTT. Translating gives CASSIAGTGFPQDTQYF.

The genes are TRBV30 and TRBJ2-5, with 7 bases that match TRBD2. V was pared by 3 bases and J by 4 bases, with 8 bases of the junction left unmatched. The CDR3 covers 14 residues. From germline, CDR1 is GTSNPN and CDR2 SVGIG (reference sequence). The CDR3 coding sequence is TGTGCCTGGAGGGGATGGGTAGCGGGAGAGACCCAGTACTTC. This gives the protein CAWRGWVAGETQYF.

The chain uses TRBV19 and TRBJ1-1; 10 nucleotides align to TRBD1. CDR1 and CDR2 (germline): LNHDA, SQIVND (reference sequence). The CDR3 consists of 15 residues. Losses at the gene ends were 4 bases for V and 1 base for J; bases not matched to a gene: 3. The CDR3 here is CASSSDRGRNTEAFF. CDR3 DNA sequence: TGTGCCAGTAGTAGTGACAGGGGGCGGAACACTGAAGCTTTCTTT.

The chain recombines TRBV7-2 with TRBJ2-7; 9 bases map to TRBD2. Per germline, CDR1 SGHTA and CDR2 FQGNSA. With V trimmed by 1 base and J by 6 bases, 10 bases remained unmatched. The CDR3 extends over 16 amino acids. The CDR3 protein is CASSLDILAGAVEQYF. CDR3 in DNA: TGTGCCAGCAGCTTAGACATCTTAGCGGGAGCGGTCGAGCAGTACTTC.

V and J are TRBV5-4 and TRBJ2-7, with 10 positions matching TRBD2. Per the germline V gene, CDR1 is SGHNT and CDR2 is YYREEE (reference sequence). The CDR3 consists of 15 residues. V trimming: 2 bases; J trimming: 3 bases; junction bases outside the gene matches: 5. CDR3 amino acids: CASSFSGRNIYEQYF. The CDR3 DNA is TGTGCCAGCAGCTTTAGCGGGAGGAACATCTACGAGCAGTACTTC.

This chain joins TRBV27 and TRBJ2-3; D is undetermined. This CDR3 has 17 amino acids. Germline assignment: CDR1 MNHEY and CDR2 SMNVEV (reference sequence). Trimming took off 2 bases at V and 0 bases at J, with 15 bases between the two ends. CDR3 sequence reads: CASSLRGGFKSTDTQYF. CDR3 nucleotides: TGTGCCAGCAGTTTAAGAGGCGGATTTAAAAGCACAGATACGCAGTATTTT.

CDR3 protein: CASKEGGPSTDTQYF. The CDR3 nucleotides are TGTGCCAGCAAAGAGGGGGGGCCTAGCACAGATACGCAGTATTTT. This sequence joins TRBV5-4 and TRBJ2-3; maybe TRBD2 (7 bases). Germline CDR1 and CDR2: SGHNT and YYREEE (reference sequence). This CDR3 is 15 amino acids long. V lost 6 bases and J lost 0, with 14 bases in between.

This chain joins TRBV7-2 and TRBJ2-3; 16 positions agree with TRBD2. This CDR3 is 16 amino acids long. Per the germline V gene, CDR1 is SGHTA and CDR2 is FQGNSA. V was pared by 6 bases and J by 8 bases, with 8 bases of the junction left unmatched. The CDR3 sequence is CASSSAGTSGRGTQYF. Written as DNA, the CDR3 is TGTGCCAGCAGTTCTGCTGGGACTAGCGGGAGGGGTACGCAGTATTTT. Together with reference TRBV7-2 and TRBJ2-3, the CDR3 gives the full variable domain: GAGVSQSPSNKVTEKGKDVELRCDPISGHTALYWYRQSLGQGLEFLIYFQGNSAPDKSGLPSDRFSAERTGGSVSTLTIQRTQQEDSAVYLCASSSAGTSGRGTQYFGPGTRLTVL.

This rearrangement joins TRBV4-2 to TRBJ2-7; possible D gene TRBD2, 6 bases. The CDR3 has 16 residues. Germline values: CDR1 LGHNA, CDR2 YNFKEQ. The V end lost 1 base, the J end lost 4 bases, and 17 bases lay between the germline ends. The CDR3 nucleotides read TGTGCCAGCAGCCAAGGAGTGGAGGGAGCATCGTACGAGCAGTACTTC. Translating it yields CASSQGVEGASYEQYF.

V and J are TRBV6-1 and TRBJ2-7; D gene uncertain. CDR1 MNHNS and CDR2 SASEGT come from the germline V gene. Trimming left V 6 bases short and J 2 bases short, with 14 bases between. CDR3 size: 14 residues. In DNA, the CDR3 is TGTGCCAGCAGCAGAAGTGCCAAAACCTACGAGCAGTACTTC. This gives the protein CASSRSAKTYEQYF.

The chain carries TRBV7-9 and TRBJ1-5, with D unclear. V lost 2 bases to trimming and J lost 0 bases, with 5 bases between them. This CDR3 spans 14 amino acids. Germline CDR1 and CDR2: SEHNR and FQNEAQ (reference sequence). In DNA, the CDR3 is TGTGCCAGCAGCTTAATTAATAGCAATCAGCCCCAGCATTTT. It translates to CASSLINSNQPQHF.

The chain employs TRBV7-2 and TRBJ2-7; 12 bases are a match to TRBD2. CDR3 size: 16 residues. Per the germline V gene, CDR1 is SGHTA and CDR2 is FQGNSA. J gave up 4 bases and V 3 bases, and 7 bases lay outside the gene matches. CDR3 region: CASSLVTSGSSYEQYF. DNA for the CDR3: TGTGCCAGCAGCTTGGTGACTAGCGGGAGCAGTTACGAGCAGTACTTC.

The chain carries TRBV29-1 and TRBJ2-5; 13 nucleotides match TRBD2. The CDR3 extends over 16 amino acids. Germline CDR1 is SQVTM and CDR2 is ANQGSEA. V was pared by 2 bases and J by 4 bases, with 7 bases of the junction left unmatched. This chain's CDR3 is CSVERGGLAGAETQYF. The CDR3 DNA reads TGCAGCGTTGAAAGGGGCGGACTAGCGGGAGCAGAGACCCAGTACTTC.

CDR3 amino acids: CASSIRDKYSNQPQHF. CDR3 in DNA: TGTGCCAGTAGTATCAGGGACAAATATAGCAATCAGCCCCAGCATTTT. The rearrangement links TRBV19 to TRBJ1-5; a possible D gene is TRBD1 (6 bases). This CDR3 region has 16 residues. V lost 3 bases and J lost 0, with 12 bases in between. The V gene's germline CDR1 is LNHDA and CDR2 SQIVND (reference sequence).